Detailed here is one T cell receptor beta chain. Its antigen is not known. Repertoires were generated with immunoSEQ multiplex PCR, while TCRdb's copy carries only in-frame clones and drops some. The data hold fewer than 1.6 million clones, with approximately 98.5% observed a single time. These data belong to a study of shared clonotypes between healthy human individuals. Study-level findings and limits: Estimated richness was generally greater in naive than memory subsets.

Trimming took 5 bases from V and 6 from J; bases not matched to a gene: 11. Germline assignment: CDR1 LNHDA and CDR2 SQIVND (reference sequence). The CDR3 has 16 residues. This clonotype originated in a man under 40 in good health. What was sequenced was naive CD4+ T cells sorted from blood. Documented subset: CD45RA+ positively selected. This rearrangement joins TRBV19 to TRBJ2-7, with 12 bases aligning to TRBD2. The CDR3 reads CASSRLAGGRGSEQYF. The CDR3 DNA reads TGTGCCAGTAGTCGCCTAGCGGGAGGGCGTGGGTCCGAGCAGTACTTC.